These 12 T cell receptor beta chains were sequenced from one sample in a study of blood T cells in healthy people across ages. A second PCR, run for roughly 7 to 12 cycles, used a sample-barcoded 5' primer plus a J-beta primer mix. One entry per CDR3 protein results from TCRdb running MiXCR on the 5' RACE reads. The sample includes fewer than 1,200,000 distinct CDR3 sequences, almost 25% seen only once; the top ten take around 0.75%. These same records also appear under a second study, on T cells of mothers and their children.

The sequenced sample was blood. These receptors originate from a girl aged 2 to 9 in good health.

This clonotype has a single count. The rearrangement joins TRBV12-3 or TRBV12-4 to TRBJ1-2, with D possibly TRBD1 on 5 matching bases. The CDR3 is 15 amino acids. V lost 5 bases and J lost 0, with 13 bases in between. The CDR3 sequence: CASSPAGWSNYGYTF. DNA for the CDR3: TGTGCCAGCAGTCCCGCAGGGTGGTCTAACTATGGCTACACCTTC.

The chain couples TRBV4-1 to TRBJ1-2; 7 bases agree with TRBD1. Germline V gene sequence: CDR1 MGHRA, CDR2 YSYEKL. V dropped 2 bases and J dropped 4; count of bases not matched to a gene: 4. CDR3 size: 14 residues. The CDR3 DNA reads TGCGCCAGCAGCCAAACCCCAGGGGGCTATGGCTACACCTTC. It is translated as CASSQTPGGYGYTF.

This chain links TRBV29-1 with TRBJ1-2, with no clear D. The CDR3 is made up of 13 amino acids. Germline V gene data show CDR1 as SQVTM and CDR2 as ANQGSEA. V shed 3 bases and J shed 4 bases, with 12 bases lying between them. CDR3 DNA sequence: TGCAGCGTTGATGTTTTAAGAAGCTATGGCTACACCTTC. Amino acid sequence: CSVDVLRSYGYTF. Looking up the rest from reference TRBV29-1 and TRBJ1-2 gives the full variable domain: SAVISQKPSRDICQRGTSLTIQCQVDSQVTMMFWYRQQPGQSLTLIATANQGSEATYESGFVIDKFPISRPNLTFSTLTVSNMSPEDSSIYLCSVDVLRSYGYTFGSGTRLTVV.

This clonotype was seen ten or more times. J is TRBJ1-1 and V is TRBV7-3; 9 bases agree with TRBD1. The CDR3 spans 13 residues. Germline V gives CDR1 SGHTA, CDR2 FQGTGA. Trimming cost V 4 bases and J 11 bases; bases outside gene matches: 8. The CDR3 sequence: CASSWDRDNAAFF. The CDR3, as DNA: TGTGCCAGCAGCTGGGACAGGGATAATGCGGCTTTCTTT.

This chain's CDR3 is CASSNRVGGADTQYF. The DNA of the CDR3 is TGTGCCAGCAGTAACAGGGTCGGAGGCGCAGATACGCAGTATTTT. The chain uses TRBV6-5 and TRBJ2-3; the D gene is possibly TRBD1 (6 bases). The CDR3 is made up of 15 amino acids. Per the germline V gene, CDR1 is MNHEY and CDR2 is SVGAGI. V lost 5 bases, J lost 4 bases, and 16 bases lay in between.

The rearrangement links TRBV12-3 or TRBV12-4 to TRBJ2-5, with 8 positions matching TRBD2. Trimming cost V 2 bases and J 1 base; bases outside gene matches: 3. This CDR3 region has 15 residues. The CDR3 DNA follows: TGTGCCAGCAGTTTAAGTGGGACTAGCCAAGAGACCCAGTACTTC. The encoded protein is CASSLSGTSQETQYF.

This clonotype occurred a few times. The chain couples TRBV7-2 to TRBJ2-3; TRBD2 agrees at 9 bases. The V gene end was trimmed by 4 bases and the J gene end by 8 bases; junction bases not matched to a gene: 13. The CDR3 is 16 residues long. Germline CDR1 is SGHTA and CDR2 is FQGNSA. This CDR3 is CASSSHPDLAGLTQYF. The DNA of the CDR3 is TGTGCCAGCAGCTCCCACCCAGATCTAGCGGGGCTTACGCAGTATTTT.

This clonotype appeared a few times. The chain couples TRBV6-2 or TRBV6-3 to TRBJ2-5; D might be TRBD2 (6 bases). The DNA end lines up better with TRBJ2-1; the J call may be wrong. This CDR3 is 16 amino acids long. Germline CDR1 MNHEY, CDR2 SVGEGT. CDR3: CASSPAGGPVHNEQFF. CDR3 DNA: TGTGCCAGCAGCCCTGCCGGAGGGCCGGTCCACAATGAGCAGTTCTTC.

This clonotype was counted a few times. V is TRBV4-1 and J is TRBJ2-7; 8 nucleotides align to TRBD2. CDR3 size: 15 residues. Germline CDR1 is MGHRA and CDR2 is YSYEKL. The J segment lost 6 bases and the V segment lost 4 bases, leaving 11 bases of the junction unmatched. CDR3 loop: CASSRAVSGGSEQYF. The CDR3, as DNA: TGCGCCAGCAGCCGTGCGGTAAGCGGGGGTAGCGAGCAGTACTTC.

The chain is built from TRBV28 and TRBJ2-1, with D possibly called TRBD1 or TRBD2 (5 bases each). The J call may be mistaken, given a closer DNA end match to TRBJ2-5. Germline V gene sequence: CDR1 MDHEN, CDR2 SYDVKM. This CDR3 spans 15 amino acids. The CDR3, as DNA: TGTGCCAGCAGTTTACTTACCGTTGGGGGAGAGACCCAGTACTTC. Translated: CASSLLTVGGETQYF.

This chain uses TRBV3-1 with TRBJ2-5; TRBD2 matches 9 bases. The J call could be wrong; TRBJ2-7 is a better fit for the DNA end. Germline CDR1 LGHDT, CDR2 YNNKEL (reference sequence). The CDR3 is made up of 16 amino acids. CDR3 bases: TGTGCCAGCAGCCAAGGAACTAGCGGGCATCTCCACGAGCAGTACTTC. As protein: CASSQGTSGHLHEQYF.

This chain joins TRBV12-5 and TRBJ2-6; D is possibly TRBD1 (5 bases). Germline CDR1 and CDR2: LGHNT and FRNRAP. V was trimmed by 5 bases and J by 2 bases, leaving 16 bases between them. The CDR3 runs 17 residues. The CDR3: CASGPGWGLAGANVLTF. CDR3 coding DNA: TGTGCTAGTGGTCCCGGATGGGGCTTGGCTGGGGCCAACGTCCTGACTTTC. Supplemented by reference TRBV12-5 and TRBJ2-6, the full variable domain reads DARVTQTPRHKVTEMGQEVTMRCQPILGHNTVFWYRQTMMQGLELLAYFRNRAPLDDSGMPKDRFSAEMPDATLATLKIQPSEPRDSAVYFCASGPGWGLAGANVLTFGAGSRLTVL.